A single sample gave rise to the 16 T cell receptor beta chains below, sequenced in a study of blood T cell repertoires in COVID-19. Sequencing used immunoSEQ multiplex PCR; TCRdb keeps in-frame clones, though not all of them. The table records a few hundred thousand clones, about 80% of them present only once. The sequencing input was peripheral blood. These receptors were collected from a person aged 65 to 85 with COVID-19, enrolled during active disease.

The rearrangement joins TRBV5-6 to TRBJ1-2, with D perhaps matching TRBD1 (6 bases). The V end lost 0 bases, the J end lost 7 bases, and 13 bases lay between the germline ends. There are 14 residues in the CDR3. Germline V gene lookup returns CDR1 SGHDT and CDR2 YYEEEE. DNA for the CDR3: TGTGCCAGCAGCTTGGCCGGGGACAAAGGTGGCTACACCTTC. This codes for CASSLAGDKGGYTF.

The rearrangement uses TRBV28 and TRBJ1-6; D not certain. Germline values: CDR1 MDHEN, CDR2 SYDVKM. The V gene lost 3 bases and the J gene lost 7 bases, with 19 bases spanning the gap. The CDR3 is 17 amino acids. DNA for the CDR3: TGTGCCAGCAGTTTCCCCACGGCCGGCTTCGGGAATTCACCCCTCCACTTT. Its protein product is CASSFPTAGFGNSPLHF.

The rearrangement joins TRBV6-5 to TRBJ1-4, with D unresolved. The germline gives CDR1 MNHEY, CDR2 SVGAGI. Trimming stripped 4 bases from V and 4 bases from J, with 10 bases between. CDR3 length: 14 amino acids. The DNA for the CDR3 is TGTGCCAGCAGTTTCACCCAGGATAATGAAAAACTGTTTTTT. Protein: CASSFTQDNEKLFF.

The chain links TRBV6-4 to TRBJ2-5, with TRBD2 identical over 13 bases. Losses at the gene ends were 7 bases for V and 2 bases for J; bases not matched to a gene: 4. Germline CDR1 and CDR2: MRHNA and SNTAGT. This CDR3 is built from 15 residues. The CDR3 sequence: CASTRTSGRQETQYF. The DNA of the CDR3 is TGTGCCAGCACTCGGACTAGCGGGAGACAAGAGACCCAGTACTTC.

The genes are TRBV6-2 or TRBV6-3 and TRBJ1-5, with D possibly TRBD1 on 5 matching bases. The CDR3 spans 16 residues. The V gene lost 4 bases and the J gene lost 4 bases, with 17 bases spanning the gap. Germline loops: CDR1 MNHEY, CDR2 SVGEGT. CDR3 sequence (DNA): TGTGCCAGCAGTTCCCCCCCCGGACAAAAGAATCAGCCCCAGCATTTT. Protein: CASSSPPGQKNQPQHF.

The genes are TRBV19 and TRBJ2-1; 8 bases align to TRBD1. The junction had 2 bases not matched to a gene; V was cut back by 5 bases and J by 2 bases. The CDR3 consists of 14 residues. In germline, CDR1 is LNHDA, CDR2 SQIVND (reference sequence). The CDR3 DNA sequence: TGTGCCAGTAGTGAACAGGGGGCCTACAATGAGCAGTTCTTC. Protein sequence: CASSEQGAYNEQFF.

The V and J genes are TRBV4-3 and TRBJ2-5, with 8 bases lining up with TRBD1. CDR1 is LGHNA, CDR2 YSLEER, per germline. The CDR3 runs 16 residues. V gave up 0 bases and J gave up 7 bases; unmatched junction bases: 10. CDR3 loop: CASSQERVTGERTQYF. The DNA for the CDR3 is TGCGCCAGCAGCCAAGAGAGAGTGACAGGGGAACGGACCCAGTACTTC.

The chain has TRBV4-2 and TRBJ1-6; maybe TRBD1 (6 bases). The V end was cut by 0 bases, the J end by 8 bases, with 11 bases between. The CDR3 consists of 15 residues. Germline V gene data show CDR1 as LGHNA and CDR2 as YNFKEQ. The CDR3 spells CASSQESGAHSPLHF. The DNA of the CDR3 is TGTGCCAGCAGCCAAGAATCAGGGGCACATTCACCCCTCCACTTT.

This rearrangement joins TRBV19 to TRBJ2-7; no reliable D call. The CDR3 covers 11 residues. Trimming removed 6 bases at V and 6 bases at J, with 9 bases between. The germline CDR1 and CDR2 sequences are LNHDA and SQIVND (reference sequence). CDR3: CASRGVGEQYF. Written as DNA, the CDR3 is TGTGCCAGTAGAGGAGTCGGCGAGCAGTACTTC.

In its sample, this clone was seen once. The CDR3 nucleotides read TGTGCCAGCAGCTCACAACCACCGGGACAGGGAGGCGGCTACACCTTC. Translating it yields CASSSQPPGQGGGYTF. The chain employs TRBV7-2 and TRBJ1-2, with TRBD1 matching over 9 bases. The CDR3 covers 16 residues. Per germline, CDR1 SGHTA and CDR2 FQGNSA. The V gene end was trimmed by 4 bases and the J gene end by 8 bases; junction bases not matched to a gene: 14.

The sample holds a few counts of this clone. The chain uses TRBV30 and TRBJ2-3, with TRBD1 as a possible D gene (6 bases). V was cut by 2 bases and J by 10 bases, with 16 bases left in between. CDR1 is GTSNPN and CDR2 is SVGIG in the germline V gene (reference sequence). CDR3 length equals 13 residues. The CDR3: CAWSRTGQNAQYF. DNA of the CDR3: TGTGCCTGGAGTCGAACCGGACAGAATGCGCAGTATTTT.

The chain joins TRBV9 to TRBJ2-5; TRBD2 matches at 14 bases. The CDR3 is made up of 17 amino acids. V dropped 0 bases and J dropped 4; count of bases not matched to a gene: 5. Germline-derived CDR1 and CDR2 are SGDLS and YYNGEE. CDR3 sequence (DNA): TGTGCCAGCAGCGTAGGACTAGCGGGAGGGCCTGTAGAGACCCAGTACTTC. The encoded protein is CASSVGLAGGPVETQYF.

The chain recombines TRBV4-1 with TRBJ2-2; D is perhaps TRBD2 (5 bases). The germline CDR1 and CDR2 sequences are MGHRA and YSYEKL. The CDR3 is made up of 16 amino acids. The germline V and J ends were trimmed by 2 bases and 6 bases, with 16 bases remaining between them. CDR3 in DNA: TGCGCCAGCAGCCAACGAGACACGGGGATCCCCGGGGAGCTGTTTTTT. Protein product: CASSQRDTGIPGELFF.

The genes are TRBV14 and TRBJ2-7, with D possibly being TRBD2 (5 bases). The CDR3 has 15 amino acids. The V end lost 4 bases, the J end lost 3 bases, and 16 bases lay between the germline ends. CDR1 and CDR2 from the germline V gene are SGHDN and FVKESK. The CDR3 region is CASSPLGSGIYEQYF. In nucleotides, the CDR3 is TGTGCCAGCAGCCCCCTGGGTTCCGGGATCTACGAGCAGTACTTC.

CDR3 loop: CASKGRPGEETQYF. The CDR3, as DNA: TGCGCCAGCAAAGGTCGGCCGGGAGAAGAGACCCAGTACTTC. This chain links TRBV5-1 with TRBJ2-5, with D possibly TRBD2 on 6 matching bases. Germline CDR1 is SGHRS and CDR2 is YFSETQ. This CDR3 contains 14 residues. Trimming cost V 6 bases and J 3 bases, with 15 bases left between them.

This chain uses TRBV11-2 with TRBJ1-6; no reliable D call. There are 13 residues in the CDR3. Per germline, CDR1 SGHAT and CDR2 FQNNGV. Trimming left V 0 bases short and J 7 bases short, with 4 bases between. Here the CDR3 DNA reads TGTGCCAGCAGCTTAGAGGGCAATTCACCCCTCCACTTT. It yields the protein CASSLEGNSPLHF. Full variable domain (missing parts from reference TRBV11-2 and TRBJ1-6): EAGVAQSPRYKIIEKRQSVAFWCNPISGHATLYWYQQILGQGPKLLIQFQNNGVVDDSQLPKDRFSAERLKGVDSTLKIQPAKLEDSAVYLCASSLEGNSPLHFGNGTRLTVT.